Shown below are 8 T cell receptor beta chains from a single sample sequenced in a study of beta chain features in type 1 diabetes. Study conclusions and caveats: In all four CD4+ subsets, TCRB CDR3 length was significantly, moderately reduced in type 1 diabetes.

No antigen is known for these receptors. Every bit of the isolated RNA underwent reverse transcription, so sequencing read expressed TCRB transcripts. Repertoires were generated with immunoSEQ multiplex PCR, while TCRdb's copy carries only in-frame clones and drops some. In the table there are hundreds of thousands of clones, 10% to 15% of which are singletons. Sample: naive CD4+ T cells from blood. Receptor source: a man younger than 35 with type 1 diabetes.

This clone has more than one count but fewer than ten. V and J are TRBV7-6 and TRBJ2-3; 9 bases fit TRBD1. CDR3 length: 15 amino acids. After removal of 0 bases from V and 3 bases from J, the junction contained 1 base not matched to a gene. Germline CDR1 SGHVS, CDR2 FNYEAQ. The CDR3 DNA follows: TGTGCCAGCAGCTTAGCGACAGGGGGGACAGATACGCAGTATTTT. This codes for CASSLATGGTDTQYF.

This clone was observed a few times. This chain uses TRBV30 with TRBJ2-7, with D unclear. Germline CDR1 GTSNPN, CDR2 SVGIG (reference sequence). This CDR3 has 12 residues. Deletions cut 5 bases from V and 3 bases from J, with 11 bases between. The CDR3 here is CAWAPGSYEQYF. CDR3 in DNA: TGTGCCTGGGCCCCAGGCAGCTACGAGCAGTACTTC.

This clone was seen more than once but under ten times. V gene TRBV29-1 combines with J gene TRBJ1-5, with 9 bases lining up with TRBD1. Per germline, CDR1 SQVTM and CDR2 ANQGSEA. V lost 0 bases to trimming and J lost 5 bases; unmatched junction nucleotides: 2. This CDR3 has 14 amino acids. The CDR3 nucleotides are TGCAGCGTTGAAGAACAGGGGGCTGATCAGCCCCAGCATTTT. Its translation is CSVEEQGADQPQHF.

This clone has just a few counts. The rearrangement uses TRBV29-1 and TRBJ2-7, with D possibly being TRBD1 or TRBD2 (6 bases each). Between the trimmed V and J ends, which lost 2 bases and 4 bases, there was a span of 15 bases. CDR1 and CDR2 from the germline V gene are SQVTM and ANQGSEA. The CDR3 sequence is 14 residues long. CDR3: CSVEWSGAQYEQYF. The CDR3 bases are TGCAGCGTTGAATGGTCGGGGGCCCAGTACGAGCAGTACTTC.

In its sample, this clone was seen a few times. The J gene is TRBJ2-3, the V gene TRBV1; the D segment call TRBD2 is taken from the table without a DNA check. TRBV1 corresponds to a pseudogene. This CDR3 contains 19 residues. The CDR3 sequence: CTSSQPSTGLAGGPDTQYF. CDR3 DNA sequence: TGCACCAGCAGCCAACCCTCCACGGGGTTAGCGGGGGGGCCAGATACGCAGTATTTT.

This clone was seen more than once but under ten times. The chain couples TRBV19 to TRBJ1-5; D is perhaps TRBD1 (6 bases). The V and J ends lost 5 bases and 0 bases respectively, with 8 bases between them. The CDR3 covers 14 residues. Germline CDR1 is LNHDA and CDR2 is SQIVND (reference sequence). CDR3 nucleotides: TGTGCCAGTAGTGGGACACATAGCAATCAGCCCCAGCATTTT. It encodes CASSGTHSNQPQHF.

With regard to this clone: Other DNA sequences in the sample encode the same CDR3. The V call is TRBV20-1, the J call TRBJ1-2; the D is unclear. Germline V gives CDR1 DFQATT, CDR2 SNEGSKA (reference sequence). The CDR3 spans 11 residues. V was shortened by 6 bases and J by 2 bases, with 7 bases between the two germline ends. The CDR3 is CSASGNYGYTF. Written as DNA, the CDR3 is TGCAGTGCATCGGGGAACTATGGCTACACCTTC.

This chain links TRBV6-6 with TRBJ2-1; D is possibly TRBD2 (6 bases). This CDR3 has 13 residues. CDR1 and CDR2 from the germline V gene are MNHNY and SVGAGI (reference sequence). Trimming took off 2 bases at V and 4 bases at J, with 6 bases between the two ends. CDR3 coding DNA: TGTGCCAGCAGTTACGGGACTTACAATGAGCAGTTCTTC. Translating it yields CASSYGTYNEQFF.